This T cell receptor (beta chain) derives from a study of control samples from healthy donors and cancer patients. Libraries were prepared by immunoSEQ multiplex PCR; TCRdb keeps only in-frame clonotypes and omits some of them. The data hold around 70,000 clones, with approximately 94% observed a single time. Germline CDR1 is SGHDN and CDR2 is FVKESK. This CDR3 comprises 14 residues. Trimming took 4 bases from V and 7 from J, leaving 15 bases between them. This clonotype originated in a woman in her 30s in good health. The chain combines TRBV14 with TRBJ2-3, with D possibly being TRBD1 (6 bases). The material sequenced was blood. The CDR3 coding sequence is TGTGCCAGCAGCCGGGACATTCTATTAAATACGCAGTATTTT. This sequence encodes CASSRDILLNTQYF.